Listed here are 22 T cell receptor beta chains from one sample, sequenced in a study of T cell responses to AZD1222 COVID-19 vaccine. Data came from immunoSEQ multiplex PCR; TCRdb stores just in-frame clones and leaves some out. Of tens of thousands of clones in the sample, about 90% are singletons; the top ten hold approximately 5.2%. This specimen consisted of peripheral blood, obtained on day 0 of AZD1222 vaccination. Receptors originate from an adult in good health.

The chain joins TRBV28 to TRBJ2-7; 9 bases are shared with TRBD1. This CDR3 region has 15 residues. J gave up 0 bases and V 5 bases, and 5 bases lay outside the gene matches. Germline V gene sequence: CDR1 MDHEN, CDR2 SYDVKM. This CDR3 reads CASSAPGQGSYEQYF. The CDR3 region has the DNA TGTGCCAGCAGTGCCCCGGGACAGGGCTCCTACGAGCAGTACTTC.

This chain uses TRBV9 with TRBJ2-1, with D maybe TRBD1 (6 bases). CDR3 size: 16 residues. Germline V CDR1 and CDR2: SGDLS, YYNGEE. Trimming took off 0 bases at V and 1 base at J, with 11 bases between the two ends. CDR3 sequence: CASSVVDRASYNEQFF. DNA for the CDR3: TGTGCCAGCAGCGTAGTGGACAGAGCATCCTACAATGAGCAGTTCTTC.

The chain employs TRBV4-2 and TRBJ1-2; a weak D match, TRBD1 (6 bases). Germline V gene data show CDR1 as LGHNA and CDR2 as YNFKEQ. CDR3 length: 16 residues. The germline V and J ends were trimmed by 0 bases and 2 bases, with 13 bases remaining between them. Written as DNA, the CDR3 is TGTGCCAGCAGCCAAGATGGCGGACAGTCGAACTATGGCTACACCTTC. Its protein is CASSQDGGQSNYGYTF.

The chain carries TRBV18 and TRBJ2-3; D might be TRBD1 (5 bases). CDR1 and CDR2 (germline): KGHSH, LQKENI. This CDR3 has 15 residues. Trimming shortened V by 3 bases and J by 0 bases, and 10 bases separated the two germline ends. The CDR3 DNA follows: TGTGCCAGCTCACCCCCAACAGGTAGCACAGATACGCAGTATTTT. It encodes CASSPPTGSTDTQYF.

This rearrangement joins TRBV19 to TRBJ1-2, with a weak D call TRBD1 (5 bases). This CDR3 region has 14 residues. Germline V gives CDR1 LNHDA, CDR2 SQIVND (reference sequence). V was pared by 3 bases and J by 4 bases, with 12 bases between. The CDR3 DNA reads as TGTGCCAGTAGTATCCTTCAAGGGACCTATGGCTACACCTTC. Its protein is CASSILQGTYGYTF.

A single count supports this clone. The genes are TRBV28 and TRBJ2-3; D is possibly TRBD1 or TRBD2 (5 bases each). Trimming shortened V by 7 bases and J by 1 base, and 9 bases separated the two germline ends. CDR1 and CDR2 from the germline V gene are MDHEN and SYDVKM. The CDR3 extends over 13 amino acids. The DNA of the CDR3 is TGTGCCAGCAAGACGGGACGCACAGATACGCAGTATTTT. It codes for CASKTGRTDTQYF.

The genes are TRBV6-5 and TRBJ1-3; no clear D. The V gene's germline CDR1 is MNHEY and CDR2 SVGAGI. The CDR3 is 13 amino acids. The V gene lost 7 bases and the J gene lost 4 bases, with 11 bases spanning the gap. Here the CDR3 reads CASTLGYGNTIYF. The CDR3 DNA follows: TGTGCCAGCACCTTAGGGTACGGAAACACCATATATTTT.

CDR3 amino acids: CASASRDTDTQYF. DNA of the CDR3: TGCGCCAGCGCCTCCAGGGACACAGATACGCAGTATTTT. This chain connects TRBV5-1 to TRBJ2-3; tentative D call: TRBD1 (5 bases). Germline V CDR1 and CDR2: SGHRS, YFSETQ. V was trimmed by 7 bases and J by 2 bases, leaving 11 bases between them. This CDR3 comprises 13 residues.

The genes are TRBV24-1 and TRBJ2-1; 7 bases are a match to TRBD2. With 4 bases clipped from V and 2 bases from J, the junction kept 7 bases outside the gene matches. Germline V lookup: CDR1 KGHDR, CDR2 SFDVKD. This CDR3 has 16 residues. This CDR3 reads CATSDRGRAPYNEQFF. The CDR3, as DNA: TGTGCCACCAGTGACCGTGGGAGGGCCCCCTACAATGAGCAGTTCTTC.

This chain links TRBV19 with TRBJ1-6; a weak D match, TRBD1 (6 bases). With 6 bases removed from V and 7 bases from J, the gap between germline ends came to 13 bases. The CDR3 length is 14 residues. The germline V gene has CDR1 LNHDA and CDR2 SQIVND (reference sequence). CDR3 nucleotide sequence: TGTGCCAGTAGACCAGGGGAATTCAATTCACCCCTCCACTTT. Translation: CASRPGEFNSPLHF.

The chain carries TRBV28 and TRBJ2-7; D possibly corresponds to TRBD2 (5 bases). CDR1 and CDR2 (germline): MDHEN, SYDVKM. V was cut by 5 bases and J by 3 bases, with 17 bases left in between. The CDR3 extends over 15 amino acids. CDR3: CASSRTRETHYEQYF. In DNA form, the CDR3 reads TGTGCCAGCAGTCGAACGAGGGAGACACACTACGAGCAGTACTTC.

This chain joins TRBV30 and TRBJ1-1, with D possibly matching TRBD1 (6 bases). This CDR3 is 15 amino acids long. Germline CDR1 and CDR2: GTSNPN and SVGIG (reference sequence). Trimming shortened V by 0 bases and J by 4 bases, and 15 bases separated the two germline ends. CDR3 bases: TGTGCCTGGAGTGTAGGGGCAGGGGTTGGCACTGAAGCTTTCTTT. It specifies CAWSVGAGVGTEAFF.

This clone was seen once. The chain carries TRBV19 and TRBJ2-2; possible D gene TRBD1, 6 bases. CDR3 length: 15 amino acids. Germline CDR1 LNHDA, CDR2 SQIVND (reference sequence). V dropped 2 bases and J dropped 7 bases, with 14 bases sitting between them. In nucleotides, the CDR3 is TGTGCCAGTAGTATACAAGGCAGGGGTAACGGGGAGCTGTTTTTT. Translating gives CASSIQGRGNGELFF.

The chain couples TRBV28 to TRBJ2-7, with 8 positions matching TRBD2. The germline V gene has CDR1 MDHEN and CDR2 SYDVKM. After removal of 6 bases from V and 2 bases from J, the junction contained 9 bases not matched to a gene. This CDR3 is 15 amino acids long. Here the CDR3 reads CASRSTSGHTYEQYF. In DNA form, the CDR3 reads TGTGCCAGCAGGTCCACTAGCGGACACACCTACGAGCAGTACTTC.

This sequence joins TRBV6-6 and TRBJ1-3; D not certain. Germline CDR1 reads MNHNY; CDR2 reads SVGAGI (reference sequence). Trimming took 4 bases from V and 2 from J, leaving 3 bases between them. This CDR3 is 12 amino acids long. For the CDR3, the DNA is TGTGCCAGCAGTTTAACTGGAAACACCATATATTTT. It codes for CASSLTGNTIYF.

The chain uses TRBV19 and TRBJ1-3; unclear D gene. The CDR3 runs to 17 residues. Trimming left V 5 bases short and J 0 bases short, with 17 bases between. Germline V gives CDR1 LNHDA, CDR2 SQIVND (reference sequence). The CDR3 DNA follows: TGTGCCAGTAGTCACCTCGCGGCTCAGTACTCTGGAAACACCATATATTTT. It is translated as CASSHLAAQYSGNTIYF. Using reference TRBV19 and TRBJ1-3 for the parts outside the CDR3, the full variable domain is DGGITQSPKYLFRKEGQNVTLSCEQNLNHDAMYWYRQDPGQGLRLIYYSQIVNDFQKGDIAEGYSVSREKKESFPLTVTSAQKNPTAFYLCASSHLAAQYSGNTIYFGEGSWLTVV.

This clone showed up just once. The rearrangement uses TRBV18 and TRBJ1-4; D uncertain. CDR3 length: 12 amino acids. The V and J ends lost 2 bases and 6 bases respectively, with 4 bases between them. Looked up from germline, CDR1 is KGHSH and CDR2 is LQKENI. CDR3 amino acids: CASSPFDEKLFF. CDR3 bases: TGTGCCAGCTCACCATTTGATGAAAAACTGTTTTTT. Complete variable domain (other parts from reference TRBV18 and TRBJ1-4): NAGVMQNPRHLVRRRGQEARLRCSPMKGHSHVYWYRQLPEEGLKFMVYLQKENIIDESGMPKERFSAEFPKEGPSILRIQQVVRGDSAAYFCASSPFDEKLFFGSGTQLSVL.

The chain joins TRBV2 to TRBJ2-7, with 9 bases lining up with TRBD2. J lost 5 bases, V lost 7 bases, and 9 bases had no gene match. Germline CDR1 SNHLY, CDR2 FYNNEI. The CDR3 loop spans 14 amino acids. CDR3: CASNLAGELDEQYF. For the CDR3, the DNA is TGTGCCAGCAACTTAGCGGGAGAGTTAGACGAGCAGTACTTC.

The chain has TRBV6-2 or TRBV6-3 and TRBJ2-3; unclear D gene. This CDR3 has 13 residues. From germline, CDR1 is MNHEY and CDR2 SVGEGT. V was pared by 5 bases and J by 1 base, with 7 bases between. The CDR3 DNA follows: TGTGCCAGCAGTCGAAGCCGCACAGATACGCAGTATTTT. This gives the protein CASSRSRTDTQYF.

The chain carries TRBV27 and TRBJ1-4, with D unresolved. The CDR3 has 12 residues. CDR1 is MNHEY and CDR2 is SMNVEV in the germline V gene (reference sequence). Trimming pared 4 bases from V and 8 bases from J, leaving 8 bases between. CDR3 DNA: TGTGCCAGCAGTTCCCGGGGAGAAAAACTGTTTTTT. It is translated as CASSSRGEKLFF.

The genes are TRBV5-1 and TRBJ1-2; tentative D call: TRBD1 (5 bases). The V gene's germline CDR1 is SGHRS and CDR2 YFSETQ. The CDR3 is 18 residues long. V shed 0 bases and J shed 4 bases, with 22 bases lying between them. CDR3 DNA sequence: TGCGCCAGCAGCTTGGCCTCCCAGGGCGATTTTAGAATCTATGGCTACACCTTC. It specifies CASSLASQGDFRIYGYTF.

The CDR3 DNA reads as TGCAGTGCTAGCGACAGTGGTATTCAGTACTTC. The encoded protein is CSASDSGIQYF. This chain links TRBV20-1 with TRBJ2-4, with D possibly matching TRBD1 (5 bases). The germline V gene encodes CDR1 DFQATT and CDR2 SNEGSKA (reference sequence). Trimming pared 3 bases from V and 10 bases from J, leaving 10 bases between. CDR3 length: 11 residues.